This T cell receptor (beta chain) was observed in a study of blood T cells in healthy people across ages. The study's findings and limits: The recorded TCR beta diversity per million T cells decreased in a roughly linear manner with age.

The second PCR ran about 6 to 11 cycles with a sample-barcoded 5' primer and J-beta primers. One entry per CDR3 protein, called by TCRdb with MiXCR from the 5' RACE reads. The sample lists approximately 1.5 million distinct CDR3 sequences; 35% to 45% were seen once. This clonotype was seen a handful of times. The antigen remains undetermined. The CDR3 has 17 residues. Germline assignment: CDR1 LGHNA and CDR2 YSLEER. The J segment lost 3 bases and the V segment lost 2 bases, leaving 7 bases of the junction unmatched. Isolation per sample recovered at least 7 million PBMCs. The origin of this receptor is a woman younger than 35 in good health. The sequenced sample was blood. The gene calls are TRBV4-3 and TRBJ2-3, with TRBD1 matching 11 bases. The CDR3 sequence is CASSQHLGQGVTDTQYF. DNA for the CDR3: TGCGCCAGCAGCCAACATTTGGGACAGGGGGTAACAGATACGCAGTATTTT.